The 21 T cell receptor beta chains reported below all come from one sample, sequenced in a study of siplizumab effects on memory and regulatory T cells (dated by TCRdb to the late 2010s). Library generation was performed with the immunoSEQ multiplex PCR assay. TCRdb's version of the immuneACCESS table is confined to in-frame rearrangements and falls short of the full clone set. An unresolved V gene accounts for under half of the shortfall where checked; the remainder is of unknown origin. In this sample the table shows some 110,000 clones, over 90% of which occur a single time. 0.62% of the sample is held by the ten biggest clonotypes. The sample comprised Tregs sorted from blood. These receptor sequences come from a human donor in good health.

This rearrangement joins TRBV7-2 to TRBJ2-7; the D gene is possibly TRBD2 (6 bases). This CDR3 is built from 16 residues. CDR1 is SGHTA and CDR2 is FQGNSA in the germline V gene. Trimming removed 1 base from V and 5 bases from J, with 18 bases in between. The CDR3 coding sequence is TGTGCCAGCAGCTTAGTGGTCGGGCTGACGGGAGACGAGCAGTACTTC. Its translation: CASSLVVGLTGDEQYF.

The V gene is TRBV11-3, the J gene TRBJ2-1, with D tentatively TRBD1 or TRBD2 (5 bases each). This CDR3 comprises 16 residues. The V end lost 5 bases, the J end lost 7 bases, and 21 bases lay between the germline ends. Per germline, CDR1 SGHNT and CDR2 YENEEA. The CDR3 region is CASSHPLGTVQNEQFF. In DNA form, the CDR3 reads TGTGCCAGCAGCCACCCCCTAGGGACGGTCCAAAATGAGCAGTTCTTC.

This chain's CDR3 is CASSVLSGNTGELFF. CDR3 DNA sequence: TGTGCCAGCAGCGTATTGAGCGGAAACACCGGGGAGCTGTTTTTT. The V gene is TRBV9, the J gene TRBJ2-2; perhaps TRBD2 as D (5 bases). Germline CDR1 SGDLS, CDR2 YYNGEE. This CDR3 region has 15 residues. V shed 1 base and J shed 2 bases, with 9 bases lying between them.

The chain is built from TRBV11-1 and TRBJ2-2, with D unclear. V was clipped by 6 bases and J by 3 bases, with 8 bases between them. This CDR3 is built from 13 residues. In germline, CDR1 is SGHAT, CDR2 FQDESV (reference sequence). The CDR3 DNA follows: TGTGCCAGCAGTGCCCAAGACACCGGGGAGCTGTTTTTT. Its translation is CASSAQDTGELFF.

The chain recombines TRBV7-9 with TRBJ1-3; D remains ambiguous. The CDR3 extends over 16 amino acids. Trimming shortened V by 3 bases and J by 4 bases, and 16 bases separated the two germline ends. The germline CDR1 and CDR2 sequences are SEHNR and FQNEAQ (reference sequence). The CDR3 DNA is TGTGCCAGCAGCTTTCGACGGAACTCCTCAGGAAACACCATATATTTT. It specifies CASSFRRNSSGNTIYF. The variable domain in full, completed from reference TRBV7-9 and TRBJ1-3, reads DTGVSQNPRHKITKRGQNVTFRCDPISEHNRLYWYRQTLGQGPEFLTYFQNEAQLEKSRLLSDRFSAERPKGSFSTLEIQRTEQGDSAMYLCASSFRRNSSGNTIYFGEGSWLTVV.

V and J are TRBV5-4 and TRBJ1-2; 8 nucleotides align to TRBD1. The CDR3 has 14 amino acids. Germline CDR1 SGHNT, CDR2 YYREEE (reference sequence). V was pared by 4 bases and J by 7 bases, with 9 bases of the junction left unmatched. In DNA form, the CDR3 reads TGTGCCAGCAGCCGAAACAGGGGGGAGGGTGGCTACACCTTC. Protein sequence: CASSRNRGEGGYTF. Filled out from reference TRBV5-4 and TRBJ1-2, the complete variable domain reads ETGVTQSPTHLIKTRGQQVTLRCSSQSGHNTVSWYQQALGQGPQFIFQYYREEENGRGNFPPRFSGLQFPNYSSELNVNALELDDSALYLCASSRNRGEGGYTFGSGTRLTVV.

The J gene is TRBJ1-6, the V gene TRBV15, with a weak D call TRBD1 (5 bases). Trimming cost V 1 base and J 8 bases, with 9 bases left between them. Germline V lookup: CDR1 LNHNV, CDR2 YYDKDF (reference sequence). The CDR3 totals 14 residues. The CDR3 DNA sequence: TGTGCCACCAGCAGAGGCAGGGATGATTCACCCCTCCACTTT. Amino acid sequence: CATSRGRDDSPLHF.

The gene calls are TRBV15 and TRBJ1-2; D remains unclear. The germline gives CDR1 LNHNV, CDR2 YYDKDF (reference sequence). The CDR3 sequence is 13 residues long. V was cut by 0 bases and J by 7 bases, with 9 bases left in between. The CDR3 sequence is CATSRDSSGGYTF. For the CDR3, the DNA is TGTGCCACCAGCAGAGATTCGAGTGGTGGCTACACCTTC.

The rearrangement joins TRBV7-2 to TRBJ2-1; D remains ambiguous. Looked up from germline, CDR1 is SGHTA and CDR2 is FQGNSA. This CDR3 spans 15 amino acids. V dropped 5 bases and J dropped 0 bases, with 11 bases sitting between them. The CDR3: CASSLYWGSYNEQFF. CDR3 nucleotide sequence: TGTGCCAGCAGCCTCTATTGGGGCTCCTACAATGAGCAGTTCTTC.

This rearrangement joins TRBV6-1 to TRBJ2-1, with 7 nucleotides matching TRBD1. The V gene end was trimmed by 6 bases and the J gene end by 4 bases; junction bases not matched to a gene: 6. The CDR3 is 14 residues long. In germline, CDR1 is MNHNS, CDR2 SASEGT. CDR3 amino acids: CASSRDRTYNEQFF. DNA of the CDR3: TGTGCCAGCAGCCGGGACAGAACTTACAATGAGCAGTTCTTC.

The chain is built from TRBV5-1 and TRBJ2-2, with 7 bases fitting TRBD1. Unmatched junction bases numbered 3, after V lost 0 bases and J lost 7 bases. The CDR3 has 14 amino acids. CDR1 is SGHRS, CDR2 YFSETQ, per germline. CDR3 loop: CASSLVGQIGELFF. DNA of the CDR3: TGCGCCAGCAGCTTGGTGGGACAGATCGGGGAGCTGTTTTTT.

CDR3 region: CASSLALAGGQGDTQYF. The CDR3, as DNA: TGCGCCAGCAGCTTGGCCTTAGCGGGAGGGCAGGGAGATACGCAGTATTTT. The chain links TRBV5-1 to TRBJ2-3; 11 nucleotides align to TRBD2. V lost 0 bases to trimming and J lost 5 bases; unmatched junction nucleotides: 8. The CDR3 runs 17 residues. Per germline, CDR1 SGHRS and CDR2 YFSETQ.

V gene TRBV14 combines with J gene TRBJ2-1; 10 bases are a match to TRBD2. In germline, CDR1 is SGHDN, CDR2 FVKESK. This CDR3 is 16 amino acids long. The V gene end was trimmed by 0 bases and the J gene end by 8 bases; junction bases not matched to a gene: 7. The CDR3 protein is CASSQDLQRGGYEQFF. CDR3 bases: TGTGCCAGCAGCCAAGATTTACAGCGGGGGGGCTATGAGCAGTTCTTC.

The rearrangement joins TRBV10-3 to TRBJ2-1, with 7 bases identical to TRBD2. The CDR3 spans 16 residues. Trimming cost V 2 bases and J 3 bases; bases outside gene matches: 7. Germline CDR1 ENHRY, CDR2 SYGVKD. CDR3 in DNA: TGTGCCATCAGTGAGCGCCTTAGCGGGTTCTACAATGAGCAGTTCTTC. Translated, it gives CAISERLSGFYNEQFF.

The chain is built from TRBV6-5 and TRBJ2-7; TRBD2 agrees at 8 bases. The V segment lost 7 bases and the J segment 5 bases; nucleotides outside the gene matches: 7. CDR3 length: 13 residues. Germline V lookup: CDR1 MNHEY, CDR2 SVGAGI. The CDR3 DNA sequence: TGTGCCAGCATGAGCGGGGGTGTCGACGAGCAGTACTTC. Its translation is CASMSGGVDEQYF.

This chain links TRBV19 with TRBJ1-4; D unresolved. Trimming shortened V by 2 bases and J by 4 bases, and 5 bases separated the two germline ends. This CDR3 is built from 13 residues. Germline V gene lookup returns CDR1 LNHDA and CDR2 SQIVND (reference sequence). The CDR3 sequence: CASSIWLNEKLFF. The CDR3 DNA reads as TGTGCCAGTAGTATATGGCTTAATGAAAAACTGTTTTTT.

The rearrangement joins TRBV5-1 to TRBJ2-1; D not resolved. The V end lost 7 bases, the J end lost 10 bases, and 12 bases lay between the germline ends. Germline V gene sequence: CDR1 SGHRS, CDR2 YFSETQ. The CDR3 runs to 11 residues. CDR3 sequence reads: CASAAVSEQFF. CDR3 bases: TGCGCCAGCGCGGCGGTGAGCGAGCAGTTCTTC. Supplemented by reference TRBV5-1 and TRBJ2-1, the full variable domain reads KAGVTQTPRYLIKTRGQQVTLSCSPISGHRSVSWYQQTPGQGLQFLFEYFSETQRNKGNFPGRFSGRQFSNSRSEMNVSTLELGDSALYLCASAAVSEQFFGPGTRLTVL.

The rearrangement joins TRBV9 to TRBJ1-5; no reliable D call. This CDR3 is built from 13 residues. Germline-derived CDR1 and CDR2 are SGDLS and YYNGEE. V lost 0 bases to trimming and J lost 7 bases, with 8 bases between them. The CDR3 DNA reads TGTGCCAGCAGCGTAGAGGGAAAGCAGCCCCAGCATTTT. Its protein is CASSVEGKQPQHF.

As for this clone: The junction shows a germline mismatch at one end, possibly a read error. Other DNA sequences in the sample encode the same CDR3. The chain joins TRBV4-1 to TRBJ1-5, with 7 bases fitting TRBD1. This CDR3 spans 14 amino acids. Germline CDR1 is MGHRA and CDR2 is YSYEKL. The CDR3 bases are TGTGCCAGCAGCCAAGTAGCCAGGGGGGAGCCCCAGCATTTT. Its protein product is CASSQVARGEPQHF.

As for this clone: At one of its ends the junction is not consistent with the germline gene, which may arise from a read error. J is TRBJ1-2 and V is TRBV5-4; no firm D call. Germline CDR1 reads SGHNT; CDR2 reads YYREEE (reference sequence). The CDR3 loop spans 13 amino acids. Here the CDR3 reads CASSLDEFYGYTF. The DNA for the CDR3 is TGTGCCAGCAGTTTGGACGAGTTTTATGGCTACACCTTC.

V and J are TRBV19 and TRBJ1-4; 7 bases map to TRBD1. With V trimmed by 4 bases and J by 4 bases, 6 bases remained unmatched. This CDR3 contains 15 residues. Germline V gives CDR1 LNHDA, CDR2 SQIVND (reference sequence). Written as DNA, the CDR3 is TGTGCCAGTAGTACCCGGGACAGCTATAATGAAAAACTGTTTTTT. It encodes CASSTRDSYNEKLFF.